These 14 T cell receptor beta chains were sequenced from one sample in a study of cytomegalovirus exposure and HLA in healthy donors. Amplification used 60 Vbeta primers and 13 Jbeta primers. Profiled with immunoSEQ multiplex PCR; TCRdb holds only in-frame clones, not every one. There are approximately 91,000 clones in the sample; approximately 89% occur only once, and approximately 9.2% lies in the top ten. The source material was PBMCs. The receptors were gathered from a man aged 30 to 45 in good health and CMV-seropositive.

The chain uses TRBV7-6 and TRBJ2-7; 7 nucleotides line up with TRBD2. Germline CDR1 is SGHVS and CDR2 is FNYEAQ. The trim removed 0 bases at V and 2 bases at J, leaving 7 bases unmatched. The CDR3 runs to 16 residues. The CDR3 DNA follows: TGTGCCAGCAGCTTAGCAGGGGCAGGGACTACCTACGAGCAGTACTTC. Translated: CASSLAGAGTTYEQYF.

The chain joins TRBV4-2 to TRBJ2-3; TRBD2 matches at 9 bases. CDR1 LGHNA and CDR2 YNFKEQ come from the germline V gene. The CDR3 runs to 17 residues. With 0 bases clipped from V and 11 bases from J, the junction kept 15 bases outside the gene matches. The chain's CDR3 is CASSQDRGGLAGSGQYF. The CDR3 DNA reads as TGTGCCAGCAGCCAAGATCGTGGGGGGCTAGCGGGAAGTGGGCAGTATTTT.

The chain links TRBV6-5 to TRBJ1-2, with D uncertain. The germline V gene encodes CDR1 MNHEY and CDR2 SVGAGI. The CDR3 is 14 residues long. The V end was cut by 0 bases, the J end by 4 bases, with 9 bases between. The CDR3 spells CASSYSNRGYGYTF. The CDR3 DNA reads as TGTGCCAGCAGTTACTCGAACCGCGGCTATGGCTACACCTTC.

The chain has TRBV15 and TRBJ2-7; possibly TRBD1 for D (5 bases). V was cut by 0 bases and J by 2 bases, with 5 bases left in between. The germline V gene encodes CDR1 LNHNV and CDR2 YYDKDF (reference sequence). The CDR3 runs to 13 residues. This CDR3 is CATSREQAYEQYF. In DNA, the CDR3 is TGTGCCACCAGCAGAGAACAGGCCTACGAGCAGTACTTC.

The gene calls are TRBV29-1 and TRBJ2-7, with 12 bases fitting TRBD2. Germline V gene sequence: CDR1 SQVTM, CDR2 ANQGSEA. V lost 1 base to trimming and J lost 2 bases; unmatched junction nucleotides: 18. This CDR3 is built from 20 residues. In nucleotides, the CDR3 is TGCAGCGTTGAAGGACGCGGACTAGCGGGAAATCCGGGTCTCGCCTACGAGCAGTACTTC. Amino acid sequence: CSVEGRGLAGNPGLAYEQYF.

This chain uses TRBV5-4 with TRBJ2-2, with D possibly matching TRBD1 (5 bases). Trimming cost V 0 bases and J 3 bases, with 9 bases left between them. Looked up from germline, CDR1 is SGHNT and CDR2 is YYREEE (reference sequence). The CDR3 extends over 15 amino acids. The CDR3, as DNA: TGTGCCAGCAGCTTGGTCAGGGAAGACACCGGGGAGCTGTTTTTT. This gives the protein CASSLVREDTGELFF.

The DNA for the CDR3 is TGTGCCAGCAGACAAGACAGGGAGGTTTCACCCCTCCACTTT. Encoded protein: CASRQDREVSPLHF. V usage is TRBV6-5 and J usage is TRBJ1-6; 7 positions match TRBD1. Germline trimming cut 6 bases from V and 9 bases from J; bases unmatched to any gene: 8. Germline V gene lookup returns CDR1 MNHEY and CDR2 SVGAGI. CDR3 length: 14 residues.

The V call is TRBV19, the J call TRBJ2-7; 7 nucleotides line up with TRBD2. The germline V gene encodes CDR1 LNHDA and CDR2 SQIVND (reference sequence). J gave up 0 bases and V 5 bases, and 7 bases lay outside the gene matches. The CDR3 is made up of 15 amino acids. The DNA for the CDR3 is TGTGCCAGTAGTGCGTCTAGCGGCCGCTCCTACGAGCAGTACTTC. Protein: CASSASSGRSYEQYF.

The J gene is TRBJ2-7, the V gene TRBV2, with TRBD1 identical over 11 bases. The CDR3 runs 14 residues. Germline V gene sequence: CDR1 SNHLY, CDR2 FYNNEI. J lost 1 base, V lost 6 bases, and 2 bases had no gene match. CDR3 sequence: CASRWDRGSYEQYF. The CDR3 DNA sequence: TGTGCCAGCAGGTGGGACAGGGGGTCCTACGAGCAGTACTTC. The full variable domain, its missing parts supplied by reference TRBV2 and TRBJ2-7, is EPEVTQTPSHQVTQMGQEVILRCVPISNHLYFYWYRQILGQKVEFLVSFYNNEISEKSEIFDDQFSVERPDGSNFTLKIRSTKLEDSAMYFCASRWDRGSYEQYFGPGTRLTVT.

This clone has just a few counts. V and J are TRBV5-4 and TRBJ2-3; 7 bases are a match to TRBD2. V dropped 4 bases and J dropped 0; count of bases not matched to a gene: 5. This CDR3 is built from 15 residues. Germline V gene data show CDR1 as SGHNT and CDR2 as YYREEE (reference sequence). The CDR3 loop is CASSASGTSTDTQYF. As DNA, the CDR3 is TGTGCCAGCAGCGCGAGCGGGACTAGCACAGATACGCAGTATTTT.

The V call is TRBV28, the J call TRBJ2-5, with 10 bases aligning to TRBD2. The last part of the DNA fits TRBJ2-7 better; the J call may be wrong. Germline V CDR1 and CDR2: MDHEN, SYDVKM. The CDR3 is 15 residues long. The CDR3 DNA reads TGTGCTTCAAGACGCCCCGGACTAGCGGTATACGAGCAGTACTTC. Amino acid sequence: CASRRPGLAVYEQYF.

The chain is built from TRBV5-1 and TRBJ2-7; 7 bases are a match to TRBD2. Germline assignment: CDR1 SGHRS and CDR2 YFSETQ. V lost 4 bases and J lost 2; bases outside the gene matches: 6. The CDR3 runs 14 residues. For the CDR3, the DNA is TGCGCCAGCAGCCCGGGGAGGGAAGCCTACGAGCAGTACTTC. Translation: CASSPGREAYEQYF.

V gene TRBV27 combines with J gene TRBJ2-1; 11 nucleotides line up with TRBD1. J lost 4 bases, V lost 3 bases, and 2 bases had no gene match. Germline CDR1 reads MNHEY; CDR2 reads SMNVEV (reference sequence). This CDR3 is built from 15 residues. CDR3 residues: CASSLGQGEYNEQFF. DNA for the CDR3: TGTGCCAGCAGTTTGGGACAGGGGGAATACAATGAGCAGTTCTTC.

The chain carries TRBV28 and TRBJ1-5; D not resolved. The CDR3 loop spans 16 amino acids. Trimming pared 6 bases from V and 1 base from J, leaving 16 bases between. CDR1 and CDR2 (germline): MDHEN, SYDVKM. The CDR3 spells CASRITLGESNQPQHF. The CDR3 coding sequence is TGTGCCAGCAGGATTACCCTCGGGGAAAGCAATCAGCCCCAGCATTTT.